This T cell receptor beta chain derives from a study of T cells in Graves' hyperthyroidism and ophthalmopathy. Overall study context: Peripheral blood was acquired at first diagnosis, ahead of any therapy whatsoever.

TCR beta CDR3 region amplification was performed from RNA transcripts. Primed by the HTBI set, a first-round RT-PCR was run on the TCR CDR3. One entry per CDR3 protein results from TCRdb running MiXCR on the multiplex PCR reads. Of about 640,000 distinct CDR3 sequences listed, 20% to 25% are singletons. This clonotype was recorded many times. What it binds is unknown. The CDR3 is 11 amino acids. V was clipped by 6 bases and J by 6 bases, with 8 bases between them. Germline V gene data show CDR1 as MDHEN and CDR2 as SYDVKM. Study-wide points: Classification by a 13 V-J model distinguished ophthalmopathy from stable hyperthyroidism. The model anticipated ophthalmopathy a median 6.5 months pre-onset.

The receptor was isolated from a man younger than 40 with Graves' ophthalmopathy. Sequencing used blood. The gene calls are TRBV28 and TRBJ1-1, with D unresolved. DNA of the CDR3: TGTGCCAGCAGCCGCGACCCTGAAGCTTTCTTT. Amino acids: CASSRDPEAFF. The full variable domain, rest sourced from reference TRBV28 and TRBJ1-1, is DVKVTQSSRYLVKRTGEKVFLECVQDMDHENMFWYRQDPGLGLRLIYFSYDVKMKEKGDIPEGYSVSREKKERFSLILESASTNQTSMYLCASSRDPEAFFGQGTRLTVV.